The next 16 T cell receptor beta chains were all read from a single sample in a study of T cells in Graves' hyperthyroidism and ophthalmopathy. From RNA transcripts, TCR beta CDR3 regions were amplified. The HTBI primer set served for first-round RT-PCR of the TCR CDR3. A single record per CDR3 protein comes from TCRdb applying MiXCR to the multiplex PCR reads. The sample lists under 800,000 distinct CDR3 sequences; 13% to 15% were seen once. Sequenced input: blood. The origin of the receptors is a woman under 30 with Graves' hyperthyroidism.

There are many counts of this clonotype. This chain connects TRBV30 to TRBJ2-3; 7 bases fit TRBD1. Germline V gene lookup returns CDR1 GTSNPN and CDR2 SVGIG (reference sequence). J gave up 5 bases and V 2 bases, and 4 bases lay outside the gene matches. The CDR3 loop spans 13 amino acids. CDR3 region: CAWSLAGGDTQYF. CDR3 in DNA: TGTGCCTGGAGTTTGGCAGGGGGAGATACGCAGTATTTT.

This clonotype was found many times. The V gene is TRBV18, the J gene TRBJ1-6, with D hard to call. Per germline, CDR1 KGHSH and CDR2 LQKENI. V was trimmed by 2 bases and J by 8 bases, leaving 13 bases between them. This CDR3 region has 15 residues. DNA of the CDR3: TGTGCCAGCTCACCAGACAACCTGAGGGATTCACCCCTCCACTTT. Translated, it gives CASSPDNLRDSPLHF.

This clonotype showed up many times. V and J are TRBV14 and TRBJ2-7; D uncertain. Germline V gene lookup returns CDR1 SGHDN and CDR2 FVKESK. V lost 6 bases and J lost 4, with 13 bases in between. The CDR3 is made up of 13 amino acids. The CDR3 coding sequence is TGTGCCAGCAGACCTCGCGGAGCTTACGAGCAGTACTTC. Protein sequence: CASRPRGAYEQYF.

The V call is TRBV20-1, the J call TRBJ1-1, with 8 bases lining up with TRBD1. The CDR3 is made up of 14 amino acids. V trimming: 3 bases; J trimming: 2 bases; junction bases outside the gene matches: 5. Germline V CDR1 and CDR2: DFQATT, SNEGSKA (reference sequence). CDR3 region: CSASLDRGNTEAFF. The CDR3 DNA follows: TGCAGTGCTAGCCTAGACAGGGGAAACACTGAAGCTTTCTTT.

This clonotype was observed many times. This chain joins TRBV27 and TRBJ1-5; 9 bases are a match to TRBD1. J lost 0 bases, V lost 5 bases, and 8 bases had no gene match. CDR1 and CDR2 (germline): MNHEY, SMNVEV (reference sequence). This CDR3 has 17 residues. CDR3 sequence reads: CASSPRTGAYSNQPQHF. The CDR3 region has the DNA TGTGCCAGCAGTCCACGGACAGGGGCCTATAGCAATCAGCCCCAGCATTTT.

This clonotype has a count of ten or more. The CDR3 DNA reads as TGTGCCAGCAGCTTAGTAGTTTGGGATACGCAGTATTTT. Translated, it gives CASSLVVWDTQYF. V and J are TRBV11-2 and TRBJ2-3; no definite D call. Per germline, CDR1 SGHAT and CDR2 FQNNGV. Trimming took off 1 base at V and 6 bases at J, with 8 bases between the two ends. There are 13 residues in the CDR3.

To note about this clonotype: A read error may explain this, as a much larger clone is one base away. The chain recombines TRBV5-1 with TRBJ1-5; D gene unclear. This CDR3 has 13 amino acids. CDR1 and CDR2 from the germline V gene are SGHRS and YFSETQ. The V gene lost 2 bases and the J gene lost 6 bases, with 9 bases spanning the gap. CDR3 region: CASSFIGTQPQHF. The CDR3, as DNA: TGCGCCAGCAGCTTTATAGGCACTCAGCCCCAGCATTTT. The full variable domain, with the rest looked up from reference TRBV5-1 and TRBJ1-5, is KAGVTQTPRYLIKTRGQQVTLSCSPISGHRSVSWYQQTPGQGLQFLFEYFSETQRNKGNFPGRFSGRQFSNSRSEMNVSTLELGDSALYLCASSFIGTQPQHFGDGTRLSIL.

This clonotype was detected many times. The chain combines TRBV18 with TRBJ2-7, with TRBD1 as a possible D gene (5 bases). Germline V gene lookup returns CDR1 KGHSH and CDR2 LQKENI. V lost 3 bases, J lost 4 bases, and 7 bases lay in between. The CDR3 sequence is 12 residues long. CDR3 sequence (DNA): TGTGCCAGCTCACCGGACAAGTACGAGCAGTACTTC. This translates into CASSPDKYEQYF. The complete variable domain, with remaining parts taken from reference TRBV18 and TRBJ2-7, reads NAGVMQNPRHLVRRRGQEARLRCSPMKGHSHVYWYRQLPEEGLKFMVYLQKENIIDESGMPKERFSAEFPKEGPSILRIQQVVRGDSAAYFCASSPDKYEQYFGPGTRLTVT.

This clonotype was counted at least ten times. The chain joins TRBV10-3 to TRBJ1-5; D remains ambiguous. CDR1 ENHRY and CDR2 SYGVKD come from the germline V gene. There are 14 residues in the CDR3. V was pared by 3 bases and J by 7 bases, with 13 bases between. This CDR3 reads CAISDMAPTQPQHF. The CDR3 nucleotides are TGTGCCATCAGTGACATGGCTCCCACCCAGCCCCAGCATTTT.

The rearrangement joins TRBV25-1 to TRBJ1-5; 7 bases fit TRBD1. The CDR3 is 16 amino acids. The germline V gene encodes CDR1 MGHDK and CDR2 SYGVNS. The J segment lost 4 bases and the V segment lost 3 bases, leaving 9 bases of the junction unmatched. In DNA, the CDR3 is TGTGCCAGCAGTGAGGGGGCAGGGGGTGGGAATCAGCCCCAGCATTTT. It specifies CASSEGAGGGNQPQHF. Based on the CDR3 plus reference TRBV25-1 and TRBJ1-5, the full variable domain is EADIYQTPRYLVIGTGKKITLECSQTMGHDKMYWYQQDPGMELHLIHYSYGVNSTEKGDLSSESTVSRIRTEHFPLTLESARPSHTSQYLCASSEGAGGGNQPQHFGDGTRLSIL.

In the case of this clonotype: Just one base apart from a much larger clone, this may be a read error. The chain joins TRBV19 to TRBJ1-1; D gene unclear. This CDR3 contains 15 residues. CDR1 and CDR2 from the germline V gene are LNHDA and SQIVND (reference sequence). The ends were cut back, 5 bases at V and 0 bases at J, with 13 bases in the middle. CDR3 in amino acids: CASSPWARLNTEAFF. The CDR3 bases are TGTGCCAGTAGTCCCTGGGCGAGACTGAACACTGAAGCTTTCTTT.

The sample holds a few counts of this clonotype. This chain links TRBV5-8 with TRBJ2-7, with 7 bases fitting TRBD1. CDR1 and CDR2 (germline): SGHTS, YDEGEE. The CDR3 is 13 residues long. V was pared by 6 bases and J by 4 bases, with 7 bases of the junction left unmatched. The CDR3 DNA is TGTGCCAGCACTCCTGGACAGGATTACGAGCAGTACTTC. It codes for CASTPGQDYEQYF.

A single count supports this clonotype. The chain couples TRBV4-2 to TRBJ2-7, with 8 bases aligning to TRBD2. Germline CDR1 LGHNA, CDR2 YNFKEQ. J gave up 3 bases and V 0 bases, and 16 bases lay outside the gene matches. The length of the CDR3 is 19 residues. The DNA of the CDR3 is TGTGCCAGCAGCCAAGATCCCCTAGCGGGCGGTGGCGGTATCTACGAGCAGTACTTC. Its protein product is CASSQDPLAGGGGIYEQYF.

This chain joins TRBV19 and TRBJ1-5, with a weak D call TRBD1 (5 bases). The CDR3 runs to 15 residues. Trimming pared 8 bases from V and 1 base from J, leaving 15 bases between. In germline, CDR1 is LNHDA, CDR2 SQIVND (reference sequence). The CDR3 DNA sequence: TGTGCCAGTGGATACTCGGGGGTGAGCAATCAGCCCCAGCATTTT. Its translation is CASGYSGVSNQPQHF.

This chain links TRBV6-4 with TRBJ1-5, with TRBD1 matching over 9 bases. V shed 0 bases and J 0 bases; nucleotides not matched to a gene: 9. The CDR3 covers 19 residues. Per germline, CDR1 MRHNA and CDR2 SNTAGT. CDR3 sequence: CASSDSGQGAFYSNQPQHF. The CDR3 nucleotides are TGTGCCAGCAGTGACTCGGGACAGGGAGCCTTCTATAGCAATCAGCCCCAGCATTTT.

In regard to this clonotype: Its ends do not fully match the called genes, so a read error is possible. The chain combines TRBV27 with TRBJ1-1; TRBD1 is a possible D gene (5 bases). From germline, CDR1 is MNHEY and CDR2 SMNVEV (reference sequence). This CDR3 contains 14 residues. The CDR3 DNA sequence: TGTGCCAGCAGTTTAATTTTAGGCGGGACTGGAGCTTTCTTT. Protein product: CASSLILGGTGAFF.